This T cell receptor beta chain appears in the sequencing data of a study of T-cell memory formation after mild COVID-19. This clonotype was detected many times. TCRdb analysed the 5' RACE reads with MiXCR anew, one entry per CDR3 protein. The sample holds roughly 130,000 distinct CDR3 sequences, roughly 6% seen once. The CDR3 is 17 residues long. CDR1 is MNHEY, CDR2 SVGAGI, per germline. V gave up 5 bases and J gave up 0 bases, with 14 bases separating them. This chain connects TRBV6-5 to TRBJ2-6; no firm D call. The TCR sequence derives from an adult woman who had mild COVID-19 (a few samples of this study predate the infection). Cell type and time point are not known. Sequenced sample: PBMCs or a T cell subset sorted from them (not recorded which). The CDR3 here is CASSAFSWSSGANVLTF. The CDR3 DNA is TGTGCCAGCAGTGCCTTTTCATGGAGCTCTGGGGCCAACGTCCTGACTTTC.